This record concerns one TCR beta chain sequence. Antigen: not known. The record originates from a study of a mutant IDH1 vaccine in newly diagnosed glioma. Study as a whole: Eight vaccine doses were administered to patients at weeks 1, 3, 5, 7, 11, 15, 19 and 23. Previous care, which was radiotherapy, temozolomide, or both, most often involved both.

The method was immunoSEQ multiplex PCR; TCRdb's version includes in-frame clones alone and lacks a portion of them. Of about 25,000 clones listed, approximately 80% are singletons. Findings and limits, study-wide: Pseudoprogression looked unconnected to shifts in top peripheral T cell clonotypes.

Time point denoted: week 5, during vaccination. It was 300 ug of mutant IDH1 20-mer peptide that made up each vaccine dose, given with topical imiquimod. This receptor was taken from a middle-aged man with glioma. The material was PBMCs, obtained from a glioma patient whose treatment included an IDH1 peptide vaccine.

In DNA form, the CDR3 reads TGCGCCAGCAGCTTGGGGTCTACCCAAGAGCAGTTCTTC. It encodes CASSLGSTQEQFF. The chain employs TRBV5-1 and TRBJ2-1; unclear D gene. The CDR3 spans 13 residues. Germline V gene sequence: CDR1 SGHRS, CDR2 YFSETQ. Trimming took 0 bases from V and 10 from J, leaving 11 bases between them.